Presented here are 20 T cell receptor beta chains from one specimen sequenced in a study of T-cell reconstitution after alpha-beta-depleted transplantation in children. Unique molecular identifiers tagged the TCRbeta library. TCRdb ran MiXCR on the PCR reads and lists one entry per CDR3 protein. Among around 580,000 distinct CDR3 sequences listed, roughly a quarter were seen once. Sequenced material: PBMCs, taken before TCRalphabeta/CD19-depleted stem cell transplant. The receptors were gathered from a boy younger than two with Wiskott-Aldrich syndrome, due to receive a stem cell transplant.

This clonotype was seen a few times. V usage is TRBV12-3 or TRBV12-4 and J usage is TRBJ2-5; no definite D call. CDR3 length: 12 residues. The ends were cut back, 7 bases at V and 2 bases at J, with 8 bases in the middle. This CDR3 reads CASNNGQETQYF. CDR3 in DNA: TGTGCCAGCAATAACGGTCAAGAGACCCAGTACTTC.

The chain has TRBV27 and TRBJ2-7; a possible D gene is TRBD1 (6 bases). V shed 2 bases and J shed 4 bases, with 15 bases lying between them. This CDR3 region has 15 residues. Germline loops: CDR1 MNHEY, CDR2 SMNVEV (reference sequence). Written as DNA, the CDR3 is TGTGCCAGCAGTTTAATCACAGGGAGTAATTACGAGCAGTACTTC. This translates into CASSLITGSNYEQYF.

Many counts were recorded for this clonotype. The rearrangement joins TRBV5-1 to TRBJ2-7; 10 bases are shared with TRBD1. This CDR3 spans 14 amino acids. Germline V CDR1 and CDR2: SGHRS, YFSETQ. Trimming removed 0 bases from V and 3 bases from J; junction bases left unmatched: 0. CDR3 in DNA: TGCGCCAGCAGCTTGGGGACAGGGGGCTACGAGCAGTACTTC. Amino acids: CASSLGTGGYEQYF. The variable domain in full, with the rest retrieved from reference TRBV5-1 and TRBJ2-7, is KAGVTQTPRYLIKTRGQQVTLSCSPISGHRSVSWYQQTPGQGLQFLFEYFSETQRNKGNFPGRFSGRQFSNSRSEMNVSTLELGDSALYLCASSLGTGGYEQYFGPGTRLTVT.

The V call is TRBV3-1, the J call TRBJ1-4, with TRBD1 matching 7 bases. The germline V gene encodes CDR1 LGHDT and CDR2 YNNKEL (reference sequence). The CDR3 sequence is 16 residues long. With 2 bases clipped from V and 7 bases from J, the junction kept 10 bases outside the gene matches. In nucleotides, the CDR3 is TGTGCCAGCAGCCAACTTAGACAGGGTTCGGGTGAAAAACTGTTTTTT. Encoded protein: CASSQLRQGSGEKLFF.

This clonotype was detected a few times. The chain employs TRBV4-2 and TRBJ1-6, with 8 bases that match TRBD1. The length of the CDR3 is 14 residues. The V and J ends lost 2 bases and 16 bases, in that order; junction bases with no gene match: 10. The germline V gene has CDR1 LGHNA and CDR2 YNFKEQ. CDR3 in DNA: TGTGCCAGCAGCCAAAAAACCCAGGGGGCCCCACTCCACTTT. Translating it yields CASSQKTQGAPLHF.

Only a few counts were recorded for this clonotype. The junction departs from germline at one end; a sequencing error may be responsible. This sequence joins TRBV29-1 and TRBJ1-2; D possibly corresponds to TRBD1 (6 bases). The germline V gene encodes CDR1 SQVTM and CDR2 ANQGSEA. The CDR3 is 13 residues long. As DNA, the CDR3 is TGCAGAGTTGGGGGGGCGAGTAACTATGGCTACACCTTC. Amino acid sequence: CRVGGASNYGYTF.

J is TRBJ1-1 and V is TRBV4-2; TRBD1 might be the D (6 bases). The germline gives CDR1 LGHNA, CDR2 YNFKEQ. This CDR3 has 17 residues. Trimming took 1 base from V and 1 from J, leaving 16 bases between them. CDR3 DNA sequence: TGTGCCAGCAGCCAAGCTCCCCTACAGGGACCGAACACTGAAGCTTTCTTT. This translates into CASSQAPLQGPNTEAFF.

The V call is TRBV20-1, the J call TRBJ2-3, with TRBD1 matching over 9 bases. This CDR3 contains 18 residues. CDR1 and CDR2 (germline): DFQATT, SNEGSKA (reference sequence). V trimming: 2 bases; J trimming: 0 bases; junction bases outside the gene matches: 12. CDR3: CSARPRTGDISSTDTQYF. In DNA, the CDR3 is TGCAGTGCTAGACCGCGGACAGGGGACATCTCTAGCACAGATACGCAGTATTTT.

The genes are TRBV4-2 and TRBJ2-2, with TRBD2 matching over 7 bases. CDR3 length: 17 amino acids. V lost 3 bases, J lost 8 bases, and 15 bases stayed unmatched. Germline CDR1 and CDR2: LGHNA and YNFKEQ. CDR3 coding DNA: TGTGCCAGCAGCCATTTCGGTCTGGAGCGGGAAGTAGGGGAGCTGTTTTTT. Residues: CASSHFGLEREVGELFF.

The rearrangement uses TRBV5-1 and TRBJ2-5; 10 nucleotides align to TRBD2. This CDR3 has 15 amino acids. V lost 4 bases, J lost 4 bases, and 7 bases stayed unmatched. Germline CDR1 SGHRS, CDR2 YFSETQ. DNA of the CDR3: TGCGCCAGCAGCCGGGCTAGCGGGAGTCGAGAGACCCAGTACTTC. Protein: CASSRASGSRETQYF. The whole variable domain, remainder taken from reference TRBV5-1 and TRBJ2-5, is KAGVTQTPRYLIKTRGQQVTLSCSPISGHRSVSWYQQTPGQGLQFLFEYFSETQRNKGNFPGRFSGRQFSNSRSEMNVSTLELGDSALYLCASSRASGSRETQYFGPGTRLLVL.

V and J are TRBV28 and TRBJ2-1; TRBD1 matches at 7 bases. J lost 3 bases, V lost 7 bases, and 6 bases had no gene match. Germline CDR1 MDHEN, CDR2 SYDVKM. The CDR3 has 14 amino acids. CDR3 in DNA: TGTGCCAGCAAGGGGGCAGGGAGCTACAATGAGCAGTTCTTC. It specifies CASKGAGSYNEQFF.

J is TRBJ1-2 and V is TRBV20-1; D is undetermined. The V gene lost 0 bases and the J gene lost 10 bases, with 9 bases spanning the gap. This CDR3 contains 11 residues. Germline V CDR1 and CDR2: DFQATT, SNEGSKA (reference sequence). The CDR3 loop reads CSARDRGTYTF. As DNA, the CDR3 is TGCAGTGCTAGAGATCGAGGCACCTACACCTTC.

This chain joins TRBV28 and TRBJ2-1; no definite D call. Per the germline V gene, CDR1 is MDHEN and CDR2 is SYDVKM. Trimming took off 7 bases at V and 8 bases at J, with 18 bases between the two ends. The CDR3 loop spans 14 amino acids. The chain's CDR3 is CASTLGQSRYEQFF. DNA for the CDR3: TGTGCCAGCACCCTAGGGCAGAGCAGGTATGAGCAGTTCTTC.

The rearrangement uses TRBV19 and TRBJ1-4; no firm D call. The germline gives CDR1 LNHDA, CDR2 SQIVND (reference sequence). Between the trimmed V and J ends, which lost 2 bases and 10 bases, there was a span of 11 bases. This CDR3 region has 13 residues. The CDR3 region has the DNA TGTGCCAGTAGTATAATCAGATCGGGAAAACTGTTTTTT. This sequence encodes CASSIIRSGKLFF. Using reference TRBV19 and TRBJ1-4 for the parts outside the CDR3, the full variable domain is DGGITQSPKYLFRKEGQNVTLSCEQNLNHDAMYWYRQDPGQGLRLIYYSQIVNDFQKGDIAEGYSVSREKKESFPLTVTSAQKNPTAFYLCASSIIRSGKLFFGSGTQLSVL.

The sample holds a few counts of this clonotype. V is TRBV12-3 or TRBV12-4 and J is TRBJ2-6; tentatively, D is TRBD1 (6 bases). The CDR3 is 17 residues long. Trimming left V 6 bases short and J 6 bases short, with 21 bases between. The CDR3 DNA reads TGTGCCAGCAGCCAGAACGGACAGACCCGCTCGGCCAACGTCCTGACTTTC. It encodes CASSQNGQTRSANVLTF.

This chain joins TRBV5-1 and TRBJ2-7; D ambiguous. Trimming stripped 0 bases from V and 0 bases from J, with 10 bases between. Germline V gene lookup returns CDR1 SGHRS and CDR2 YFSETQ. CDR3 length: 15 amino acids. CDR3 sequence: CASSLGAYLSYEQYF. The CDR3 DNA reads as TGCGCCAGCAGCTTGGGGGCTTACCTCTCCTACGAGCAGTACTTC.

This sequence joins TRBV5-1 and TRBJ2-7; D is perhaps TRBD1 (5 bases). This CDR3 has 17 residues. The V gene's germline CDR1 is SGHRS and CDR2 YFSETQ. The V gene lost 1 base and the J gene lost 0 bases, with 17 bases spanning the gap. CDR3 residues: CASSLHLGQLGSYEQYF. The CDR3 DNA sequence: TGCGCCAGCAGCTTGCACCTAGGACAACTGGGCTCCTACGAGCAGTACTTC.

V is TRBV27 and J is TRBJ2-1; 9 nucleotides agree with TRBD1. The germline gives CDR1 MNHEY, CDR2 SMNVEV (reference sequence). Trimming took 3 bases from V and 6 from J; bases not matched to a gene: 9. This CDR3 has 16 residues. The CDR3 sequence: CASSFLPGTGPNEQFF. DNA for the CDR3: TGTGCCAGCAGTTTTCTCCCAGGGACAGGGCCCAATGAGCAGTTCTTC.

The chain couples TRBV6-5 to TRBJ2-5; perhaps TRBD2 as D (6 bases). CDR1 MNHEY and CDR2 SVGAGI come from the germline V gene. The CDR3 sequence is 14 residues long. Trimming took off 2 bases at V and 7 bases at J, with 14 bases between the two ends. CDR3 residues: CASSYVGGGGTQYF. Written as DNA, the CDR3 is TGTGCCAGCAGTTACGTCGGGGGTGGAGGGACCCAGTACTTC.

CDR3 DNA sequence: TGTGCCAGCACCCCGTACAATGAGCAGTTCTTC. This sequence encodes CASTPYNEQFF. The genes are TRBV12-3 or TRBV12-4 and TRBJ2-1; no firm D call. The CDR3 covers 11 residues. The V end was cut by 7 bases, the J end by 4 bases, with 5 bases between.